Described below is a single T cell receptor beta chain sequence and its context. Its antigen is not identified. The sample comes from a study of identical twins. The study's findings and limits: Zero-insertion analyses were open to partial confounding by invariant MAIT and iNKT cells. Out-of-frame sharing of TCR alpha in monozygotic twins was underestimated by models.

Trimming took 7 bases from V and 5 from J; bases not matched to a gene: 7. The germline CDR1 and CDR2 sequences are LNHDA and SQIVND (reference sequence). CDR3 length equals 13 residues. Only healthy Caucasians were included as donors. It was template switching that added a universal primer site, and there were unique molecular identifiers on the cDNA. TCRdb called the 5' RACE reads again in MiXCR, with one record for every CDR3 protein. In the table there are more than 1.5 million distinct CDR3 sequences, more than 30% of which are singletons. This clonotype originated in a newborn girl in good health. The genes are TRBV19 and TRBJ1-1; 7 bases agree with TRBD1. Sample: cord blood. The CDR3 DNA sequence: TGTGCCAGTACGACAGGGAGAATAACTGAAGCTTTCTTT. Translated: CASTTGRITEAFF.